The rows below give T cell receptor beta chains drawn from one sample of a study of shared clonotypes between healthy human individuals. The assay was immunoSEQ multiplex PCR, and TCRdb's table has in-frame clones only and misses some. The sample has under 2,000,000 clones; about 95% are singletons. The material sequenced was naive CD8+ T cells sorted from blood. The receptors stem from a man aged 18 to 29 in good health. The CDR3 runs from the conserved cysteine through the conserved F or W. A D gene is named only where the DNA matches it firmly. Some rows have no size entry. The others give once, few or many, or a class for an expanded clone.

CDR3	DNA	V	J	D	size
CASSAGTGGWGYTF	TGTGCCAGCAGTGCCGGGACAGGGGGCTGGGGCTACACCTTC	TRBV27	TRBJ1-2	TRBD1	NA
CAWSTLRGQGYEQYF	TGTGCCTGGAGTACCCTAAGGGGGCAAGGGTACGAGCAGTACTTC	TRBV30	TRBJ2-7	TRBD1	NA
CASNLGLAGGQTGELFF	TGTGCCAGCAACCTGGGACTAGCGGGGGGGCAAACCGGGGAGCTGTTTTTT	TRBV27	TRBJ2-2	TRBD2	NA
CASSPGLAGGSWETQYF	TGTGCCAGCAGTCCGGGACTAGCGGGGGGTTCATGGGAGACCCAGTACTTC	TRBV28	TRBJ2-5	TRBD2	NA
CASSPEGNTEAFF	TGTGCCAGCAGCCCAGAGGGGAACACTGAAGCTTTCTTT	TRBV14	TRBJ1-1	NA	few
CASSVEVDGDGYNYGYTF	TGTGCCAGCAGCGTAGAAGTTGATGGGGACGGGTATAACTATGGCTACACCTTC	TRBV9	TRBJ1-2	NA	NA
CASRPIHQETQYF	TGTGCCAGTAGGCCTATACACCAAGAGACCCAGTACTTC	TRBV2	TRBJ2-5	NA	NA
CASSLSGGGNEKLFF	TGTGCCAGCAGTTTATCAGGAGGGGGAAATGAAAAACTGTTTTTT	TRBV27	TRBJ1-4	NA	NA
CASSSLGGDRRFEAFF	TGTGCCAGCAGCTCCCTAGGGGGAGACAGGCGGTTTGAAGCTTTCTTT	TRBV7-9	TRBJ1-1	NA	NA
CASSLLTSFPAEQYF	TGTGCCAGCAGCCTTTTAACATCCTTCCCCGCCGAGCAGTACTTC	TRBV27	TRBJ2-7	NA	NA
CASSLVESDEQFF	TGTGCCAGCAGCTTGGTCGAAAGCGATGAGCAGTTCTTC	TRBV5-6	TRBJ2-1	NA	NA
CAISESFETTYNEQFF	TGTGCCATCAGTGAGTCTTTTGAGACTACCTACAATGAGCAGTTCTTC	TRBV10-3	TRBJ2-1	NA	once
CASSPTAGGPGDTQYF	TGTGCCAGCAGCCCCACTGCGGGGGGGCCGGGGGATACGCAGTATTTT	TRBV7-6	TRBJ2-3	TRBD2	NA
CASSLRDAGNTEAFF	TGTGCCAGCAGCTTGCGGGACGCGGGGAACACTGAAGCTTTCTTT	TRBV7-9	TRBJ1-1	NA	NA
CSGLKFDPPSYEQYF	TGCAGCGGTTTGAAATTTGATCCCCCCTCCTACGAGCAGTACTTC	TRBV29-1	TRBJ2-7	NA	NA
CASSYSVEGQPQHF	TGTGCCAGCAGTTACTCGGTGGAGGGTCAGCCCCAGCATTTT	TRBV6-5	TRBJ1-5	NA	NA
CSARQVYEQYF	TGCAGTGCTAGACAGGTCTACGAGCAGTACTTC	TRBV20-1	TRBJ2-7	NA	NA
CASSRGPGNYGYTF	TGTGCCAGCAGTAGGGGACCGGGAAACTATGGCTACACCTTC	TRBV9	TRBJ1-2	NA	NA
CASSLDRGNGYTF	TGTGCCAGCAGCTTGGACAGGGGCAATGGCTACACCTTC	TRBV5-4	TRBJ1-2	TRBD1	once
CASSLGGLGLDEQFF	TGTGCCAGCAGCTTAGGCGGGCTGGGGTTGGATGAGCAGTTCTTC	TRBV7-2	TRBJ2-1	NA	NA
CASSPGPPGLYEQYF	TGTGCCAGCAGCCCCGGGCCCCCTGGGTTGTACGAGCAGTACTTC	TRBV7-2	TRBJ2-7	NA	NA
CASSSLGSYNEQFF	TGTGCCAGCAGCTCCTTGGGCTCCTACAATGAGCAGTTCTTC	TRBV7-2	TRBJ2-1	NA	NA
CASSYHGRDNEQFF	TGTGCCAGCAGTTACCATGGTCGGGACAATGAGCAGTTCTTC	TRBV6-6	TRBJ2-1	NA	NA
CASSLEIDYEQYF	TGTGCCAGCAGCTTGGAGATAGACTACGAGCAGTACTTC	TRBV7-9	TRBJ2-7	NA	NA
CASSLGLWATQNTGELFF	TGTGCCAGCAGCTTGGGGTTATGGGCAACCCAAAACACCGGGGAGCTGTTTTTT	TRBV5-6	TRBJ2-2	NA	NA
CASGLAGTYEQYF	TGTGCCAGCGGACTAGCGGGTACCTACGAGCAGTACTTC	TRBV4-2	TRBJ2-7	TRBD2	once
CASSGPLSGTGELFF	TGTGCCAGCAGTGGCCCCCTATCAGGCACCGGGGAGCTGTTTTTT	TRBV2	TRBJ2-2	NA	NA
CASRAPGTGGTGELFF	TGTGCCAGCAGAGCCCCCGGGACAGGGGGCACCGGGGAGCTGTTTTTT	TRBV9	TRBJ2-2	TRBD1	NA
CASSVAWGGGLGETQYF	TGTGCCAGCAGCGTTGCGTGGGGCGGGGGGCTCGGAGAGACCCAGTACTTC	TRBV9	TRBJ2-5	TRBD2	NA
CASSSTRTSGSTFF	TGTGCCAGCAGTTCCACCCGGACTAGCGGGTCAACGTTCTTC	TRBV6-5	TRBJ2-1	TRBD2	NA
CASSITTNTEAFF	TGTGCCAGTAGTATAACGACGAACACTGAAGCTTTCTTT	TRBV19	TRBJ1-1	NA	NA
CASGQGLASYNEQFF	TGTGCCAGTGGCCAGGGACTAGCTTCCTACAATGAGCAGTTCTTC	TRBV19	TRBJ2-1	TRBD2	NA
CASSLSLWETQYF	TGTGCCAGCAGCTTATCCCTTTGGGAGACCCAGTACTTC	TRBV7-3	TRBJ2-5	NA	NA